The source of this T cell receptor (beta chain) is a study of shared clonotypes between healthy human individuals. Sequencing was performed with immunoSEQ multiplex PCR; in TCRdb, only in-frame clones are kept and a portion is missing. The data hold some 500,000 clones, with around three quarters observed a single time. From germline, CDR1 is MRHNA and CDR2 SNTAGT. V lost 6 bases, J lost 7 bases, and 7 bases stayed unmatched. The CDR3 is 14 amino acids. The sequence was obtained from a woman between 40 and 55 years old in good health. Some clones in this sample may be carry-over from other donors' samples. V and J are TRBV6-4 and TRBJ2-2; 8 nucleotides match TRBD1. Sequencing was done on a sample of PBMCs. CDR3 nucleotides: TGTGCCAGCAGCCAGACAGGGGCGAACGGGGAGCTGTTTTTT. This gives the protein CASSQTGANGELFF.